This section outlines one T cell receptor (beta chain) sequence together with its context. The data stem from a study of shared clonotypes between healthy human individuals. This CDR3 contains 13 residues. Germline lookup yields CDR1 ENHRY and CDR2 SYGVKD. V gave up 7 bases and J gave up 4 bases, with 14 bases separating them. The repertoire was sequenced with immunoSEQ multiplex PCR; TCRdb's copy has only in-frame clones and lacks some. This sample has approximately 1,500,000 clones, with about 98% found just once. This rearrangement joins TRBV10-3 to TRBJ2-7, with D possibly being TRBD1 or TRBD2 (5 bases each). The sequencing input was naive CD4+ T cells sorted from blood. The subset is: CD45RA+ positively selected. This TCR was recovered from a man between 25 and 39 years old in good health. The CDR3 DNA is TGTGCCATCAAGGGTGACAGAGGGTACGAGCAGTACTTC. This translates into CAIKGDRGYEQYF.